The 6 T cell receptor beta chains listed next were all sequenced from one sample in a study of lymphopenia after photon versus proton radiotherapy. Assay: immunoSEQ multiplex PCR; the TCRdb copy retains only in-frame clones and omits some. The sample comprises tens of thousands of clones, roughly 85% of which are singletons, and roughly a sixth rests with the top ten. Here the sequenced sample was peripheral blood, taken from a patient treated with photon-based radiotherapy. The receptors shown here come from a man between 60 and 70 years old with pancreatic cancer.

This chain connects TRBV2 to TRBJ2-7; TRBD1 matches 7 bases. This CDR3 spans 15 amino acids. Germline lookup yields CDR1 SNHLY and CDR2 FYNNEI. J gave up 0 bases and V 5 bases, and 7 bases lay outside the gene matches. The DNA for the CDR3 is TGTGCCAGCAGTCGCACAGGGGTTGCCTCCTACGAGCAGTACTTC. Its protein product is CASSRTGVASYEQYF.

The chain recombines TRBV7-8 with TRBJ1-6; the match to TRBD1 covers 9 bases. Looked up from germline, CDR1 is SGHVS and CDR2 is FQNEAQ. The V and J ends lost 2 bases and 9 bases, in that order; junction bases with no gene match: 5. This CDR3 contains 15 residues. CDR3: CASSLNGQGISPLHF. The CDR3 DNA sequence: TGTGCCAGCAGCTTAAATGGACAGGGGATTTCACCCCTCCACTTT.

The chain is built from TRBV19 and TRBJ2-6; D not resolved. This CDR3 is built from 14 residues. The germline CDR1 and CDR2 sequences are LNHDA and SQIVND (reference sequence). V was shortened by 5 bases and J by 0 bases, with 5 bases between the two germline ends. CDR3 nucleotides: TGTGCCAGTAGTTTGTACTCTGGGGCCAACGTCCTGACTTTC. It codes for CASSLYSGANVLTF.

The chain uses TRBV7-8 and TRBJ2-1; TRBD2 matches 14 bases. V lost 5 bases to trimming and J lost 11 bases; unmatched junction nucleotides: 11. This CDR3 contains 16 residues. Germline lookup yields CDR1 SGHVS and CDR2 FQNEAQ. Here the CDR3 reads CASSAAGTSGGRQQFF. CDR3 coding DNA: TGTGCCAGCAGCGCCGCCGGGACTAGCGGGGGTCGTCAGCAGTTCTTC.

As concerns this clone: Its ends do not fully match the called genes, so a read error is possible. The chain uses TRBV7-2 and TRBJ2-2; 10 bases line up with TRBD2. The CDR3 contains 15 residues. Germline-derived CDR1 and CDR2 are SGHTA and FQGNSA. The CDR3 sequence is CASRLAGGNTGELFF. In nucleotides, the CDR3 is TGTGCCAGCAGATTAGCGGGGGGGAACACCGGGGAGCTGTTTTTT.

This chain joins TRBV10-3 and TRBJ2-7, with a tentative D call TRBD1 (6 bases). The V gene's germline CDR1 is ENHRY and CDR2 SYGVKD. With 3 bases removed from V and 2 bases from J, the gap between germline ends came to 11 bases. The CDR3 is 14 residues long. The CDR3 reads CAISDGTPTYEQYF. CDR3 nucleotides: TGTGCCATCAGTGACGGGACACCGACCTACGAGCAGTACTTC.